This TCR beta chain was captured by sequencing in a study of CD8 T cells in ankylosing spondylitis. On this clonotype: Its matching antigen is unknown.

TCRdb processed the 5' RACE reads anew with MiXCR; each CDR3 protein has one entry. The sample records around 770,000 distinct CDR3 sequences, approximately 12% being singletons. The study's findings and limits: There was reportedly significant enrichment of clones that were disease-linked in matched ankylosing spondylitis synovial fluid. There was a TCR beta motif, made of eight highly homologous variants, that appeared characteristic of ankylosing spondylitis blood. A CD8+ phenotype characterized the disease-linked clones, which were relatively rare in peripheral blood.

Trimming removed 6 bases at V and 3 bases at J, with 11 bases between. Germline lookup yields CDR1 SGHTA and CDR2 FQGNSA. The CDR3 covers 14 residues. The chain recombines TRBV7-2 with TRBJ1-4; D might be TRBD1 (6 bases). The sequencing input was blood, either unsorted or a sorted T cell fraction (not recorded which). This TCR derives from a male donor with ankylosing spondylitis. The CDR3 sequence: CASRRGGPNEKLFF. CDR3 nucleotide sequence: TGTGCCAGCAGACGGGGGGGGCCTAATGAAAAACTGTTTTTT.